The present T cell receptor beta chain was sequenced within a study of Ad26.COV2.S vaccination and SARS-CoV-2 variants. Notes on the study in general: TCR breadth and depth analyses may have underestimated total T cell responses. Substantial post-vaccination breadth of spike-specific CD8+ and CD4+ T cell responses was reported.

As for this clone: Its antigen is unidentified.

V was cut by 0 bases and J by 3 bases, with 12 bases left in between. Germline CDR1 LGHDT, CDR2 YNNKEL (reference sequence). The CDR3 spans 15 residues. Here immunoSEQ multiplex PCR was the method, and the copy in TCRdb shows in-frame clones only, minus some. The table has 400,000 to 450,000 clones, 75% to 95% seen once. Treatment: 19 received Ad26.COV2.S at low or high dose, single or two shots; several received placebo; per-sample allocation not given. Samples came from day 63 after the first vaccine or placebo injection. An Ad26 vector carrying the Wuhan-strain SARS-CoV-2 spike served as the vaccine.

The chain uses TRBV3-1 (or the pseudogene TRBV3-2) and TRBJ2-7, with a possible D match to TRBD2 (6 bases). Sequences were derived from peripheral blood, sampled in a trial of Ad26.COV2.S vaccine versus placebo. The sequence came from a person aged 18-60 years who received the Ad26.COV2.S COVID-19 vaccine or a placebo. The CDR3 region has the DNA TGTGCCAGCAGCCAAGATACGGGGGTAGGCTACGAGCAGTACTTC. Protein sequence: CASSQDTGVGYEQYF.